The 27 T cell receptor beta chains below were found in one sample sequenced in a study of T cells expressing NK-cell markers. TCRdb reprocessed the 5' RACE reads and stores each CDR3 protein as one record, lacking DNA. The specimen's table records roughly 160,000 distinct CDR3 sequences. The sequenced sample consisted of blood T cells: a sorted CD56 or NKG2C T cell subset, CD4+ or CD8+ T cells, or bulk PBMC T cells (not recorded which). These receptors came from a man between 18 and 69 years old in good health.

The J gene is TRBJ1-4, the V gene TRBV4-2. CDR1 and CDR2 (germline): LGHNA, YNFKEQ. This CDR3 has 16 residues. This CDR3 is CASSQDLVGLGEKLFF.

The gene calls are TRBV12-5 and TRBJ2-5; the D gene TCRdb calls, TRBD1, cannot be checked with no DNA. Germline CDR1 reads LGHNT; CDR2 reads FRNRAP. The CDR3 has 11 residues. This CDR3 reads CASGTGETQYF.

The V call is TRBV2, the J call TRBJ2-1; checking the TCRdb D call of TRBD1 is not possible without DNA. Germline-derived CDR1 and CDR2 are SNHLY and FYNNEI. The CDR3 runs to 14 residues. CDR3: CASKGTGDYNEQFF.

The rearrangement links TRBV2 to TRBJ1-5. The CDR3 extends over 16 amino acids. Germline CDR1 reads SNHLY; CDR2 reads FYNNEI. CDR3 loop: CASSGPRVGSNQPQHF.

This rearrangement joins TRBV5-1 to TRBJ2-7; there is no DNA to check the TCRdb D call of TRBD2. The CDR3 loop spans 16 amino acids. CDR1 and CDR2 (germline): SGHRS, YFSETQ. This CDR3 is CASSLVVASDPGEQYF. The variable domain in full, with the rest retrieved from reference TRBV5-1 and TRBJ2-7, is KAGVTQTPRYLIKTRGQQVTLSCSPISGHRSVSWYQQTPGQGLQFLFEYFSETQRNKGNFPGRFSGRQFSNSRSEMNVSTLELGDSALYLCASSLVVASDPGEQYFGPGTRLTVT.

The rearrangement links TRBV7-9 to TRBJ2-5; TCRdb outputs TRBD1, but without DNA this stays unchecked. CDR1 and CDR2 (germline): SEHNR, FQNEAQ (reference sequence). The CDR3 is made up of 17 amino acids. CDR3: CASSLVMGEMYQETQYF.

The chain couples TRBV9 to TRBJ1-2. There are 14 residues in the CDR3. Germline V gives CDR1 SGDLS, CDR2 YYNGEE. The CDR3 loop is CASRTSGSYYGYTF. Variable domain in full (rest from reference TRBV9 and TRBJ1-2): DSGVTQTPKHLITATGQRVTLRCSPRSGDLSVYWYQQSLDQGLQFLIQYYNGEERAKGNILERFSAQQFPDLHSELNLSSLELGDSALYFCASRTSGSYYGYTFGSGTRLTVV.

The chain combines TRBV7-7 with TRBJ2-1; TCRdb reports TRBD2, a call that lacks DNA to check it against. Per germline, CDR1 SSHAT and CDR2 FNYEAQ (reference sequence). CDR3 length equals 17 residues. CDR3 sequence reads: CASRDTSQGSTYNEQFF. Together with reference TRBV7-7 and TRBJ2-1, the CDR3 gives the full variable domain: GAGVSQSPRYKVTKRGQDVTLRCDPISSHATLYWYQQALGQGPEFLTYFNYEAQPDKSGLPSDRFSAERPEGSISTLTIQRTEQRDSAMYRCASRDTSQGSTYNEQFFGPGTRLTVL.

The chain employs TRBV6-5 and TRBJ2-1; TCRdb selects TRBD2, and the lack of DNA leaves this call unchecked. The CDR3 loop spans 15 amino acids. From germline, CDR1 is MNHEY and CDR2 SVGAGI. The CDR3 sequence is CASSYKRGVYNEQFF.

The chain recombines TRBV6-5 with TRBJ1-1; TCRdb returns TRBD1, unconfirmable since there is no DNA. Germline CDR1 reads MNHEY; CDR2 reads SVGAGI. This CDR3 contains 16 residues. The CDR3 reads CASSYPQGYTHTEAFF.

The chain couples TRBV7-9 to TRBJ2-1; TCRdb proposes TRBD1, but this gene call is untestable without DNA. Germline-derived CDR1 and CDR2 are SEHNR and FQNEAQ (reference sequence). This CDR3 region has 14 residues. The CDR3 region is CASSSPGGYNEQFF.

This chain uses TRBV15 with TRBJ2-1; checking the TCRdb D call of TRBD1 is not possible without DNA. There are 16 residues in the CDR3. Germline CDR1 reads LNHNV; CDR2 reads YYDKDF (reference sequence). The CDR3 here is CATSAHGGGLYNEQFF.

The rearrangement links TRBV27 to TRBJ2-1. Germline V gene data show CDR1 as MNHEY and CDR2 as SMNVEV (reference sequence). CDR3 length: 11 residues. The CDR3 loop reads CASSNSDEQFF.

The rearrangement links TRBV28 to TRBJ2-7; TCRdb's D call, TRBD1, is unchecked because there is no DNA. Germline V CDR1 and CDR2: MDHEN, SYDVKM. CDR3 size: 16 residues. Here the CDR3 reads CASSSPMVGGHYEQYF.

This chain connects TRBV12-3 or TRBV12-4 to TRBJ2-1; the D gene TCRdb calls, TRBD1, cannot be checked with no DNA. The CDR3 totals 15 residues. The CDR3 protein is CASRGQGLSYNEQFF.

The chain is built from TRBV27 and TRBJ1-1. The CDR3 spans 17 residues. CDR1 is MNHEY, CDR2 SMNVEV, per germline (reference sequence). CDR3 sequence reads: CASSPPAGLPKNTEAFF.

The chain combines TRBV7-8 with TRBJ2-1; as DNA is missing, the TRBD2 call by TCRdb cannot be tested. Germline V gene lookup returns CDR1 SGHVS and CDR2 FQNEAQ. There are 17 residues in the CDR3. CDR3 protein: CASSVTPFGARYNEQFF.

This rearrangement joins TRBV14 to TRBJ2-7; TCRdb indicates TRBD2, and absent DNA this call remains unverified. The CDR3 is made up of 13 amino acids. Germline CDR1 SGHDN, CDR2 FVKESK. CDR3: CASSQLGEDEQYF. The full variable domain, with the rest looked up from reference TRBV14 and TRBJ2-7, is EAGVTQFPSHSVIEKGQTVTLRCDPISGHDNLYWYRRVMGKEIKFLLHFVKESKQDESGMPNNRFLAERTGGTYSTLKVQPAELEDSGVYFCASSQLGEDEQYFGPGTRLTVT.

The chain recombines TRBV3-1 with TRBJ1-2; checking the TCRdb D call of TRBD1 is not possible without DNA. The germline gives CDR1 LGHDT, CDR2 YNNKEL (reference sequence). The CDR3 runs to 14 residues. CDR3: CASSPGQGAFGYTF.

This sequence joins TRBV7-6 and TRBJ1-6; TCRdb returns TRBD1, unconfirmable since there is no DNA. The CDR3 loop spans 15 amino acids. CDR1 SGHVS and CDR2 FNYEAQ come from the germline V gene. The CDR3 is CASSLRDRENSPLHF.

The chain's CDR3 is CASREGTAYEQYF. J is TRBJ2-7 and V is TRBV6-1; TCRdb designates TRBD1, a call that cannot be tested without DNA. CDR1 and CDR2 (germline): MNHNS, SASEGT. This CDR3 region has 13 residues.

The chain couples TRBV6-2 or TRBV6-3 to TRBJ2-1; the D gene TCRdb calls, TRBD2, cannot be checked with no DNA. The CDR3 runs to 13 residues. Germline lookup yields CDR1 MNHEY and CDR2 SVGEGT. CDR3 region: CASSPSPRRGGFF.

J is TRBJ2-3 and V is TRBV27; TCRdb's D call of TRBD2 is untestable without DNA. CDR3 size: 16 residues. Germline CDR1 and CDR2: MNHEY and SMNVEV (reference sequence). The CDR3 sequence: CASSMDSSWARDTQYF.

The chain employs TRBV27 and TRBJ1-5; the D call from TCRdb, TRBD1, cannot be confirmed without DNA. The germline gives CDR1 MNHEY, CDR2 SMNVEV (reference sequence). The CDR3 length is 14 residues. This CDR3 is CASAQGRFNQPQHF.

The CDR3 reads CASSPRDGSSYNSPLHF. The V gene is TRBV5-1, the J gene TRBJ1-6; TCRdb's assignment of TRBD1 cannot be checked, as there is no DNA. This CDR3 region has 17 residues. CDR1 and CDR2 from the germline V gene are SGHRS and YFSETQ.

J is TRBJ1-2 and V is TRBV6-5; there is no DNA to check the TCRdb D call of TRBD1. The CDR3 loop spans 13 amino acids. Per the germline V gene, CDR1 is MNHEY and CDR2 is SVGAGI. The CDR3 sequence is CASSYDQGGGYTF.

J is TRBJ1-2 and V is TRBV5-1; checking the TCRdb D call of TRBD1 is not possible without DNA. This CDR3 has 15 residues. The germline CDR1 and CDR2 sequences are SGHRS and YFSETQ. CDR3 region: CASSFGGGSFYGYTF.